This TCR beta chain was found in a study of cytomegalovirus exposure and HLA in healthy donors. Study-wide findings and caveats: According to reports, the classifier identified cytomegalovirus status with high specificity and sensitivity. The authors enumerated 150 to 200 TCR beta chains as linked to cytomegalovirus.

Clones were read by immunoSEQ multiplex PCR, and TCRdb kept only the in-frame ones, dropping some. The data show approximately 98,000 clones, with approximately 94% seen just once and 0.67% held by the top ten. The donors formed part of the roughly 120-subject validation cohort, distinct from the approximately 640-subject first cohort. Comments on this clone: The antigen is not known.

Germline assignment: CDR1 SGHVS and CDR2 FNYEAQ. CDR3 length equals 16 residues. Germline trimming cut 2 bases from V and 5 bases from J; bases unmatched to any gene: 5. Sequencing was carried out using PBMCs. The TCR originated in a woman under 30 in good health and CMV-seronegative. The V call is TRBV7-6, the J call TRBJ2-1; 11 nucleotides agree with TRBD2. CDR3 residues: CASSLSPSGGHNEQFF. The CDR3 region has the DNA TGTGCCAGCAGCTTAAGCCCTAGCGGGGGGCACAATGAGCAGTTCTTC.